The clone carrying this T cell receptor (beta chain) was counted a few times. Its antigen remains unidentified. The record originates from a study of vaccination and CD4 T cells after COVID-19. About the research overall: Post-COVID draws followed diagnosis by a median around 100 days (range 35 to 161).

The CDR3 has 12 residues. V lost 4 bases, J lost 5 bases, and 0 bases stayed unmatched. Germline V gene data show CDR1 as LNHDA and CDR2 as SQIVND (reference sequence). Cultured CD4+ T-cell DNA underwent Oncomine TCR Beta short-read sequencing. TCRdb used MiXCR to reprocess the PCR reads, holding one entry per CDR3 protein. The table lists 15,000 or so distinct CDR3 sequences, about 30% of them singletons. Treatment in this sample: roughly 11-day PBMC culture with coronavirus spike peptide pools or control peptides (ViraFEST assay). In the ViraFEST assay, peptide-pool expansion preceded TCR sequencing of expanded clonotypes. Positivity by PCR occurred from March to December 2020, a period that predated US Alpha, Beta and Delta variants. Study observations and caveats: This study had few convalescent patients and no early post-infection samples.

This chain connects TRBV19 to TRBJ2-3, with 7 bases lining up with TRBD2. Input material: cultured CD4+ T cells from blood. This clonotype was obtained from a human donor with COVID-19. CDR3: CASSSGGDTQYF. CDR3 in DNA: TGTGCCAGTAGTAGCGGGGGAGATACGCAGTATTTT.